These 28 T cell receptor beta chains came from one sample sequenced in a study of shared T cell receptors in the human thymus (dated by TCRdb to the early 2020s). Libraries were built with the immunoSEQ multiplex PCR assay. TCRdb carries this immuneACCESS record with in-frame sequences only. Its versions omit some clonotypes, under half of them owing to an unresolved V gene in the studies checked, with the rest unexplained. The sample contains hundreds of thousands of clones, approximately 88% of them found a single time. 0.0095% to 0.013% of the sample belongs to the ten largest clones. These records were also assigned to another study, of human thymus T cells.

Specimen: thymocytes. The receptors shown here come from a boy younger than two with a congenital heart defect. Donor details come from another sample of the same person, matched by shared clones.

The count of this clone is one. The CDR3 loop is CASTPGQGAGSYEQYF. In nucleotides, the CDR3 is TGTGCCAGCACCCCGGGACAGGGGGCAGGATCCTACGAGCAGTACTTC. The chain couples TRBV28 to TRBJ2-7; 12 bases line up with TRBD1. This CDR3 has 16 amino acids. The germline CDR1 and CDR2 sequences are MDHEN and SYDVKM. Trimming cost V 7 bases and J 1 base; bases outside gene matches: 8.

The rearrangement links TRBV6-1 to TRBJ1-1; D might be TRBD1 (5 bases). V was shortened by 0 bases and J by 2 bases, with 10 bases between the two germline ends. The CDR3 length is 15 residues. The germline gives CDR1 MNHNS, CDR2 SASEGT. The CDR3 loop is CASSEAWRGNTEAFF. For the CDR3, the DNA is TGTGCCAGCAGTGAAGCGTGGAGGGGAAACACTGAAGCTTTCTTT.

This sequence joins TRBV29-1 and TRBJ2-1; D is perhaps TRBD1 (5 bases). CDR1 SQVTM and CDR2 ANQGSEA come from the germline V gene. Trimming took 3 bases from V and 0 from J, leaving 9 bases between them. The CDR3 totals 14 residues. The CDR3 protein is CSVESTVSYNEQFF. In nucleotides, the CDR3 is TGCAGCGTTGAGTCGACAGTCTCCTACAATGAGCAGTTCTTC.

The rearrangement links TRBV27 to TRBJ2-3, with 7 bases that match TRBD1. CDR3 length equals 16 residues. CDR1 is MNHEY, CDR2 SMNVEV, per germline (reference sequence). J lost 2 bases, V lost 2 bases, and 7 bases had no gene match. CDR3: CASSLRAQGLTDTQYF. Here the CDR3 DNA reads TGTGCCAGCAGTTTAAGGGCACAGGGGCTCACAGATACGCAGTATTTT.

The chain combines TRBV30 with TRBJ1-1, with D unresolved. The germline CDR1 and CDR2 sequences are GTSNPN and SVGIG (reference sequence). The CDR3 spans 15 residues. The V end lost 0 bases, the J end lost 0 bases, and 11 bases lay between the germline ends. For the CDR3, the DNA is TGTGCCTGGAGTGTAATGGCGGGATTGAACACTGAAGCTTTCTTT. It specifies CAWSVMAGLNTEAFF.

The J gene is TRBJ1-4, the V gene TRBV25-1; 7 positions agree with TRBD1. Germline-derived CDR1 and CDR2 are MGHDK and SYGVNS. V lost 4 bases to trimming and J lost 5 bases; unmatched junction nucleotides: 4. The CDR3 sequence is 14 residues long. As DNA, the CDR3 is TGTGCCAGCAGTGCGGGACAGCCAAATGAAAAACTGTTTTTT. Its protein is CASSAGQPNEKLFF.

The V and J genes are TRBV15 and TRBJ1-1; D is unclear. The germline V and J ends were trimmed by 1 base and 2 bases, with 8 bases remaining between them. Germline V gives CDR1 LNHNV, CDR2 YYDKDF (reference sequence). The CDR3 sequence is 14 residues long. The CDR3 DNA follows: TGTGCCACCAGCAGAGTAGTCTTAAACACTGAAGCTTTCTTT. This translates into CATSRVVLNTEAFF.

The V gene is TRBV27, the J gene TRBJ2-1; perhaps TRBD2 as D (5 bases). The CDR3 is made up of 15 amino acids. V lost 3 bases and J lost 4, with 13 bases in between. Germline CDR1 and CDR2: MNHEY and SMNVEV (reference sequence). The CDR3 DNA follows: TGTGCCAGCAGTTTGGGAGCCATGACGTACAATGAGCAGTTCTTC. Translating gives CASSLGAMTYNEQFF.

DNA for the CDR3: TGTGCCAGCAGTTTAATCTTAGCGGGATTCCCTAGCTCCTACAATGAGCAGTTCTTC. It translates to CASSLILAGFPSSYNEQFF. The rearrangement uses TRBV28 and TRBJ2-1; TRBD2 agrees at 8 bases. Germline lookup yields CDR1 MDHEN and CDR2 SYDVKM. V was pared by 2 bases and J by 0 bases, with 12 bases of the junction left unmatched. This CDR3 has 19 residues.

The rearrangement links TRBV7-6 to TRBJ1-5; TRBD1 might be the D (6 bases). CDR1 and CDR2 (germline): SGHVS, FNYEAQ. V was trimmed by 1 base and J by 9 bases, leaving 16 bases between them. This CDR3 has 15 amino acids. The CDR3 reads CASSLGVPGVWPQHF. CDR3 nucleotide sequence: TGTGCCAGCAGCTTAGGGGTCCCAGGGGTTTGGCCCCAGCATTTT.

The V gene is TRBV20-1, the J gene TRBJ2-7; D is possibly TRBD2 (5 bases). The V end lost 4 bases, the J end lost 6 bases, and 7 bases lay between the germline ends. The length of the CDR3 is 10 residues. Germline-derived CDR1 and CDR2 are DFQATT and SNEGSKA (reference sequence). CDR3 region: CSANGSEQYF. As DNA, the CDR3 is TGCAGTGCTAATGGGAGCGAGCAGTACTTC.

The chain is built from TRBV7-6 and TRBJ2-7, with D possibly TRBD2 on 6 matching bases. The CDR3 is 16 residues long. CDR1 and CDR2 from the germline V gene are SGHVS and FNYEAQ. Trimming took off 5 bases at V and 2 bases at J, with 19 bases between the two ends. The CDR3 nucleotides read TGTGCCAGCAGCCCACCCGGGGGACGGAAGACCTACGAGCAGTACTTC. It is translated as CASSPPGGRKTYEQYF.

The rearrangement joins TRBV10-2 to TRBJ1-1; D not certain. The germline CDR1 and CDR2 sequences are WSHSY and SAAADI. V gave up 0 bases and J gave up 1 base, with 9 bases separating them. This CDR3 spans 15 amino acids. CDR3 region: CASSESMGGNTEAFF. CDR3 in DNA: TGCGCCAGCAGTGAGTCGATGGGAGGGAACACTGAAGCTTTCTTT.

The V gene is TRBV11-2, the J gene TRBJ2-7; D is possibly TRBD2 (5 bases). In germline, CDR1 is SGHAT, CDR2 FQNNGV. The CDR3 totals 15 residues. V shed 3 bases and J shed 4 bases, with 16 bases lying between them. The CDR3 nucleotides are TGTGCCAGCAGCTTTACCCGGACTGTTTCGTACGAGCAGTACTTC. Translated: CASSFTRTVSYEQYF.

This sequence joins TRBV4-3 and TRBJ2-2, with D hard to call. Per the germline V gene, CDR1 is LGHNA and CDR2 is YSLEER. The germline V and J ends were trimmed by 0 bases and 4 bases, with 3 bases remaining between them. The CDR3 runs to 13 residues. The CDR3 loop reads CASSQEATGELFF. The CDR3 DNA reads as TGCGCCAGCAGCCAAGAGGCCACCGGGGAGCTGTTTTTT.

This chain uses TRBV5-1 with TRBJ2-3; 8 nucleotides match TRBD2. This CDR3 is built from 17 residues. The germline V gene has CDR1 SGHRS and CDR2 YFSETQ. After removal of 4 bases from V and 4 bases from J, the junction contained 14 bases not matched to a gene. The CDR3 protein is CASSLHPAGERADTQYF. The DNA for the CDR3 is TGCGCCAGCAGCCTACACCCAGCGGGAGAGAGGGCAGATACGCAGTATTTT.

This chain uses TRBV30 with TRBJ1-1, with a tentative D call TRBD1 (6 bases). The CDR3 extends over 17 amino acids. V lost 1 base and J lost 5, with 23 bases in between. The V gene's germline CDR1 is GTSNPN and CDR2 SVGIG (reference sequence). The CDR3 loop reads CAWSALFPSRGRTEAFF. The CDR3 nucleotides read TGTGCCTGGAGTGCCCTTTTCCCAAGCAGGGGACGGACTGAAGCTTTCTTT.

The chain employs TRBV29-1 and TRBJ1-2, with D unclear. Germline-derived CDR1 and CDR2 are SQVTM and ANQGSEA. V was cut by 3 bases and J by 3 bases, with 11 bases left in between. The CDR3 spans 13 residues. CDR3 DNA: TGCAGCGTTGATACCGGGAGGGACTATGGCTACACCTTC. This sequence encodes CSVDTGRDYGYTF.

In DNA form, the CDR3 reads TGCGCCAGCAGCTTGGCAGGGCCCCAAATTCTAGCCAAAAACATTCAGTACTTC. Translated: CASSLAGPQILAKNIQYF. This chain uses TRBV5-1 with TRBJ2-4; tentatively, D is TRBD1 (5 bases). Trimming left V 0 bases short and J 0 bases short, with 16 bases between. This CDR3 is built from 18 residues. CDR1 is SGHRS, CDR2 YFSETQ, per germline.

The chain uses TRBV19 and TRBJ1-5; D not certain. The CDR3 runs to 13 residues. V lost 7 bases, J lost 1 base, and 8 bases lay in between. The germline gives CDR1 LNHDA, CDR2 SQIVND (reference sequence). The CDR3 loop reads CASNAHSNQPQHF. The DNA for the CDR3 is TGTGCCAGTAATGCACACAGCAATCAGCCCCAGCATTTT.

DNA for the CDR3: TGTGCCAGCACCATAGCAGCGGGAACCTACAATGAGCAGTTCTTC. It specifies CASTIAAGTYNEQFF. The chain has TRBV11-2 and TRBJ2-1; TRBD2 matches at 7 bases. V shed 7 bases and J 2 bases; nucleotides not matched to a gene: 8. From germline, CDR1 is SGHAT and CDR2 FQNNGV. This CDR3 region has 15 residues.

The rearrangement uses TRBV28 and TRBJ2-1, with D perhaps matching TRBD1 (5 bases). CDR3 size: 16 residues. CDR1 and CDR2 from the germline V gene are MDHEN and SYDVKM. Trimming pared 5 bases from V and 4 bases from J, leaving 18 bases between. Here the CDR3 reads CASSTPRQGLYNEQFF. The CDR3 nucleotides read TGTGCCAGCAGTACCCCTCGGCAGGGATTGTACAATGAGCAGTTCTTC.

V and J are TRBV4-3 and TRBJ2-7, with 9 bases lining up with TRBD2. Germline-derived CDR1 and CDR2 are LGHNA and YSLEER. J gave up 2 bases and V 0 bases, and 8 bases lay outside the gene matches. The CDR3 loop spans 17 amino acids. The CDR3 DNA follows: TGCGCCAGCAGCCAAGATCAGGGCGGGAGGGCCACCTACGAGCAGTACTTC. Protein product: CASSQDQGGRATYEQYF.

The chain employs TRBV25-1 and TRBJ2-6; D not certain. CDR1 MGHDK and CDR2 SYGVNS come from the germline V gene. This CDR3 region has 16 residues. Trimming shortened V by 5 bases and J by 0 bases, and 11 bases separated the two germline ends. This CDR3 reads CASSLALRSGANVLTF. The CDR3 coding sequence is TGTGCCAGCAGTCTGGCTCTTCGCTCTGGGGCCAACGTCCTGACTTTC.

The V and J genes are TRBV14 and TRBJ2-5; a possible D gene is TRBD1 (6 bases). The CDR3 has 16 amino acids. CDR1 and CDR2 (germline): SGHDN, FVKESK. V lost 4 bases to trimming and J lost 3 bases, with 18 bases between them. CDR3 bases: TGTGCCAGCAGCCTACAATCCTCACAGGGAAAAGAGACCCAGTACTTC. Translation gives CASSLQSSQGKETQYF.

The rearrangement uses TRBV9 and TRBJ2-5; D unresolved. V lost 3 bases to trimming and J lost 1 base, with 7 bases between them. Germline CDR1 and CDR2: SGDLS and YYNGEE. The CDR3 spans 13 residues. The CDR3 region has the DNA TGTGCCAGCAGCGGCTCCGGCCAAGAGACCCAGTACTTC. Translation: CASSGSGQETQYF.

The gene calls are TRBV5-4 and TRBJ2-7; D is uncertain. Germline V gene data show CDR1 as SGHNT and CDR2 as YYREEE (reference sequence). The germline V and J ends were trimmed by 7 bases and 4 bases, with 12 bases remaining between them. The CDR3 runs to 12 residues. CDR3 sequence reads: CASPSLMYEQYF. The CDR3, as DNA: TGTGCCAGCCCAAGCTTGATGTACGAGCAGTACTTC.

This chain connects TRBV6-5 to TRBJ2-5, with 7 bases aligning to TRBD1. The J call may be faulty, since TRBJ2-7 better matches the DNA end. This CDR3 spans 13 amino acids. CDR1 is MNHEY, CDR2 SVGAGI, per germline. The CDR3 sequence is CASSYSTGYEQYF. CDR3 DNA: TGTGCCAGCAGTTACTCGACAGGGTACGAGCAGTACTTC.